This T cell receptor beta chain was observed in a study of OX40 agonist ivuxolimab in advanced cancers. Sequencing used immunoSEQ multiplex PCR; TCRdb keeps in-frame clones, though not all of them. The table records 75,000 to 80,000 clones, roughly 94% of them present only once. The V gene's germline CDR1 is SNHLY and CDR2 FYNNEI. The CDR3 length is 15 residues. Trimming stripped 3 bases from V and 1 base from J, with 12 bases between. Sequencing was performed on CD4+ or CD8+ T cells sorted from blood, taken in a trial of the OX40 agonist ivuxolimab. The sequence derives from an adult with an advanced solid tumor such as melanoma, head and neck, liver or kidney cancer. The V and J genes are TRBV2 and TRBJ1-1, with D possibly TRBD1 on 5 matching bases. In DNA, the CDR3 is TGTGCCAGCAGTGACCCCGACAGTTGGAACACTGAAGCTTTCTTT. It yields the protein CASSDPDSWNTEAFF.